This is a list of T cell receptor beta chains from one sample in a study of blood T cell repertoires in COVID-19. Using immunoSEQ multiplex PCR, the repertoire was profiled, and TCRdb retains in-frame clones only, with some absent. Of tens of thousands of clones listed, around 80% were seen once; the top ten hold over 1.5%. The material sequenced was peripheral blood. The source of these receptors is a man in his sixties with COVID-19, enrolled during active disease. Both conserved end residues are part of each CDR3. D genes are given only for firm matches. Expanded clones are given a class, and other clones once, few, many or no size at all.

TRBD1,TRBV7-8,.,TRBJ1-1,TGTGCCAGCAGCGTTGACAGGGCGGATGAAGCTTTCTTT,CASSVDRADEAFF
.,TRBV27,.,TRBJ1-5,TGTGCCAGCAGTTCCGGGACATCTCTGCCCCAGCATTTT,CASSSGTSLPQHF
TRBD2,TRBV6-5,.,TRBJ2-7,TGTGCCAGCAGCTCGGGGAGGGCCTTAGAGTACTTC,CASSSGRALEYF
.,TRBV5-4,.,TRBJ1-6,TGTGCCAGCAGCGCTCAAGTAGGGGCTCTTTCACCCCTCCACTTT,CASSAQVGALSPLHF
.,TRBV4-3,few,TRBJ1-1,TGCGCCAGCAGCCAAGATCACGGGGGGCAAACTGAAGCTTTCTTT,CASSQDHGGQTEAFF
TRBD1,TRBV7-2,once,TRBJ1-5,TGTGCCAGCAGCCGGGACAGGGGAGGCAATCAGCCCCAGCATTTT,CASSRDRGGNQPQHF
TRBD2,TRBV9,.,TRBJ2-5,TGTGCCAGCAGCGTAGCAACTAGCGGGAGAGGTCAAGAGACCCAGTACTTC,CASSVATSGRGQETQYF
TRBD1,TRBV5-1,.,TRBJ2-2,TGCGCCAGCAGCCTGACAGGGGTATTCACCGGGGAGCTGTTTTTT,CASSLTGVFTGELFF
TRBD1,TRBV3-1/TRBV3-2,.,TRBJ1-5,TGTGCCAGCAGCCAAGATACGACAGGGTCTCAGCCCCAGCATTTT,CASSQDTTGSQPQHF
TRBD1,TRBV9,.,TRBJ2-1,TGTGCCAGCAGACCCCATCCCGGACAGGGGGCGCGGAATGAGCAGTTCTTC,CASRPHPGQGARNEQFF
TRBD1,TRBV29-1,few,TRBJ1-1,TGCAGCGTTGGAATAACAGGGGGCGGGTTAGCTTTCTTT,CSVGITGGGLAFF
.,TRBV5-5,.,TRBJ1-5,TGTGCCAGCAGCGCCGATCCGGGGATCGGTGGCAATCAGCCCCAGCATTTT,CASSADPGIGGNQPQHF
TRBD1,TRBV3-1/TRBV3-2,few,TRBJ2-7,TGTGCCAGCAGCCCCCGACAGGGCGAGTATGGATTGAACTCCTACGAGCAGTACTTC,CASSPRQGEYGLNSYEQYF
TRBD1,TRBV24-1,.,TRBJ2-5,TGTGCCGTCGGGCAGGGGGCGCGTGGTTGGGAGACCCAGTACTTC,CAVGQGARGWETQYF
.,TRBV14,.,TRBJ2-3,TGTGCCAGCAGCCAAGATGCTGGACTGAGAACAGATACGCAGTATTTT,CASSQDAGLRTDTQYF
TRBD2,TRBV5-4,.,TRBJ2-3,TGTGCCAGCAGCCCACCCCCTTCTAGCGGGAGGACAGATACGCAGTATTTT,CASSPPPSSGRTDTQYF
.,TRBV28,.,TRBJ2-3,TGTGCCAGCATCCTAGGAGCAAGCACAGATACGCAGTATTTT,CASILGASTDTQYF
.,TRBV28,once,TRBJ1-2,TGTGCCAGCAGTCCCCCTAAGACCTTC,CASSPPKTF
TRBD1,TRBV9,once,TRBJ2-3,TGTGCCAGCAGCCTCGGGCAGGGGGCTTCAGATACGCAGTATTTT,CASSLGQGASDTQYF
.,TRBV11-1,.,TRBJ2-5,TGTGCCAGCAGCTTAGACAGCTTCCAAGAGACCCAGTACTTC,CASSLDSFQETQYF
TRBD2,TRBV29-1,.,TRBJ2-2,TGCAGCGTTGGACGCGGGAGGGCCGACACCGGGGAGCTGTTTTTT,CSVGRGRADTGELFF
.,TRBV9,.,TRBJ2-1,TGTGCCAGCGGAGGGAGTGGGGATGAGCAGTTCTTC,CASGGSGDEQFF
TRBD2,TRBV3-1/TRBV3-2,.,TRBJ2-1,TGTGCCAGCAGCCGGTCCATTACTAGCGGGAGAGGAAGTGAGCAGTTCTTC,CASSRSITSGRGSEQFF